This note documents a single TCR beta chain sequence. Its antigen is unknown. No base-level quality is on record; no much larger clone is a single base apart. The cohort consisted of hundreds of healthy bone marrow donors. At the time of sampling, every cohort member was nominally healthy, though immune exposures that went unrecorded were likely present. The donor was CMV seropositive and belonged to the group of about 290 seropositive cohort members. Every donor gave a peripheral blood sample, and the peripheral blood mononuclear cells from that sample were used for TCR beta sequencing. Genomic DNA was extracted from the blood cell samples with the Qiagen DNeasy Blood Extraction Kit. Library preparation employed the immunoSEQ multiplex PCR assay. For the multiplex PCR, a mixture combining 60 forward primers for TCR Vbeta segments and 13 reverse primers for TCR Jbeta segments was used. The CDR3 region of rearranged TCR beta genes was amplified from genomic DNA by a multiplex PCR assay. The Illumina HiSeq System was used to sequence the amplified TCR beta libraries as 87-base-pair reads. Regarding the original processing steps: In a later analysis, roughly 80 million unique TCR beta chains were counted across the 500 to 850 repertoires, and around 11 million of these chains were shared by at least two donors. A nearest-neighbor algorithm error-corrected the raw reads and collapsed the reads into unique sequences, merging closely related sequences to remove PCR and sequencing errors. Alignment of CDR3 sequences to IMGT reference sequences was used to assign V, D and J gene segments. For a sequence to be retained, at least a six-nucleotide match to both a V gene segment and a J gene segment was required. A rearrangement was called productive if the CDR3 had no stop codons and remained in frame with V and J, and every other rearrangement was called non-productive. CDR3 was defined according to IMGT convention as the region running from the second conserved V-encoded cysteine to the conserved J-encoded phenylalanine. In an earlier analysis of just under 600 of the donors, sequences lacking an unambiguous match to a single V gene segment were excluded. An earlier analysis of about 590 of the donors classified V segments as functional when productive rearrangements were above 56.7% and as segregating when the standard deviation between donors was above 5%. A statistical classification framework was developed to diagnose cytomegalovirus status using the catalog of TCR beta chain sequences. In a later analysis, TCR nucleotide sequences were compared against IMGT/GENE-DB human TR gene sequences so that V and J genes could be assigned. A later analysis assigned CDR3 sequences and most-parsimonious VDJ recombination scenarios with the TCRdist pipeline. In a later analysis, every TCR beta chain was defined by the combination of its CDR3 amino acid sequence and its V-gene family, and reads without a unique V-gene family were dropped. As a way to deal with suspected cross-contamination and a sequencing artifact, a later analysis dropped 450 to 600 nucleotide sequences that were highly shared and had low generation probability. In a later analysis, a clonal expansion index was calculated for each public chain from normalized within-repertoire ranks of inferred template counts. In a later analysis, generation probabilities were computed using a VDJ recombination model fitted to out-of-frame rearrangements, and the results were checked against IGoR. Hypergeometric tests were used in a later analysis to score TCR-TCR, TCR-HLA and TCR-CMV co-occurrence, with a repertoire-size bias correction applied to the TCR pairs. In a later analysis, false discovery rates were estimated by permuting HLA or CMV assignments 20 times. A later analysis grouped co-occurring TCRs with DBSCAN, adding TCRdist sequence similarity when clustering within HLA-allele-positive subsets. Repertoires with fewer than 30,000 or more than 120,000 public chains, plus five repertoires with anomalous nucleotide sharing, were excluded from co-occurrence clustering. TCRdb re-hosts the immuneACCESS table, in-frame sequences only. Its copies lack some clones; in the studies checked, an unresolved V gene accounts for under half of them, and the cause for the rest is not known. V and J calls and clone size follow that table, whereas D and trimming were derived from the DNA. This sample comprises roughly 110,000 clones, 60% to 85% of them detected only once. Together, the top ten hold roughly an eighth of the sample.

Cut back by 7 bases and 2 bases, the V and J ends lie 3 bases apart. As encoded in the germline V gene, CDR1 is SQVTM while CDR2 is ANQGSEA. The CDR3, cysteine through phenylalanine, is 10 amino acids long. The entry retains the CDR3 DNA only, 30 bases that are in frame from base 1. These data originate in a study of cytomegalovirus exposure and HLA in healthy donors (dated by TCRdb to about 2017). About the full investigation: In an earlier analysis of around 540 of the donors, less than 350 Gb of sequence data and some 100 million unique TCR beta sequences from about 179 million T cells were reported. On average, over 200,000 unique TCR beta nucleotide sequences were sequenced per donor among some 420 genotyped donors of the cohort, with roughly a sixth of those sequences being non-productive. The study profiled the T cell repertoires of under 700 subjects by immunosequencing and related them to cytomegalovirus serostatus. The study was designed to test whether signatures of past pathogen exposure could be identified by cataloging public T cell receptors. An early release covering more than 500 HLA-typed donors comprised approximately 300 gigabases of sequencing data and 85 million or so unique TCR sequences. Genome-wide SNP genotypes for about 65% of the roughly 670 donors were used in a later genetic analysis, which treated that subset as a discovery cohort. High-throughput TCR immunosequencing, statistical association of individual TCRs with disease status, and machine learning were combined to predict cytomegalovirus infection status. The number of typed donors differed by locus: roughly 629-630 for A, B, C, DRB1 and DQB1; approximately 520 for DQA1; 606 for DPA1; and 400 to 480 for DPB1. Donor age, sex, ethnicity and CMV serostatus were compiled alongside the repertoire data. A later analysis re-analyzed previously published TCR beta repertoires from 666 donors and added high-resolution HLA genotyping to study TCR occurrence patterns. Of the 350 to 450 genotyped donors, approximately 80% fell in the genetic ancestry cluster associated with self-reported Caucasian donors. An earlier analysis of around 540 of the donors applied high-throughput TCR beta sequencing to assess whether each TCR beta V gene segment acted as functional or pseudogenic. In the later analysis, no new phenotypic data were used to find candidate immune exposures; instead, reliance was placed on TCR beta sequences and their occurrence across donors. Every discovery cohort repertoire had been produced on one sequencing platform. Along with the roughly 670-subject first cohort, a separate validation cohort of over a hundred different subjects was used. HLA typing covered class I and class II loci at four-digit resolution. Because of strong linkage in the cohort, 4 to 6 DR-DQ haplotypes were treated as single units for association and clustering. On the study overall, not on this receptor specifically: Compared with equally common non-associated chains, HLA-associated TCR beta chains in a later analysis were more clonally expanded and had lower generation probabilities. A further reported finding was that TCR beta sequences accurately predicted the HLA-A and HLA-B alleles for most subjects in the first cohort. When HLA alleles, especially DR and DQ, strongly co-occurred, attributing TCR associations to individual alleles was difficult. Correlated functional status among segregating V segments might reflect linkage disequilibrium, but an unknown experimental factor could not be ruled out. Most CMV-associated TCR beta chains appeared to be HLA-restricted in a later analysis, and the HLA associations seemed to be driven largely by CMV exposure. Presence/absence analyses assumed roughly uniform sequencing depth across donors, an assumption that may not hold. The cohort was sequenced for TCR beta chains only, and without alpha or paired-chain data the features that could be detected were limited. V-gene and J-gene trimming of TCR beta chains was associated with a missense DCLRE1C variant in a later genetic analysis, and the association was replicated in an independent cohort. Most TCR sequences were seen in very few donors, while some public TCRs were found in many individuals. CMV serostatus was the only immune exposure information available for the cohort. Broadly in line with IMGT annotations, most TCR beta V segments showed up in productive rearrangements about 87% or about 30% of the time in an earlier analysis of some 590 of the donors. A cluster of highly shared sequence variants was judged likely to be a technical artifact of the sequencing pipeline. According to a later analysis, parvovirus B19, influenza, CMV and Epstein-Barr virus appeared linked to several top co-occurrence clusters. The study listed over 150 TCR beta chains as associated with cytomegalovirus. At a false discovery rate of 0.05, a later analysis linked approximately 18,000 TCR beta sequences to specific HLA alleles. In a later genetic analysis, fewer N-insertions in productive TCRs were reported among donors in an Asian-associated ancestry cluster than the roughly 670-donor mean. Because counts were too low, approximately 15 rarely observed V segments, including chromosome 9 orphons, were excluded from the earlier analysis of about 500 of the donors. It was suggested by the authors that the approach could potentially be generalized to other disease states and immunological phenotypes. Because HLA typing was unavailable for some donors at each locus, only the typed subset was used in association tests. According to a later analysis, TCR association rates differed among HLA loci, with DRB1 alleles showing the most associated TCRs and HLA-C alleles showing the fewest. Some IMGT-functional V segments, including TRBV6-2 and TRBV6-3, could not be distinguished by the 87-base-pair reads and were therefore excluded. In vitro tests confirmed that three of the cytomegalovirus-associated TCR beta chains recognize cytomegalovirus antigens. The classifier was reported to diagnose cytomegalovirus status with high specificity and sensitivity in both the original cohort and the validation cohort.

Recombination linked TRBV29-1 to TRBJ2-1; no D gene is confidently identified. This TCR was recovered from a woman aged 40 to 50 in good health and CMV-seropositive. Input material: PBMCs. In nucleotides, the sequence is TGCAGCGCGGCCTACAATGAGCAGTTCTTC. Its product reads: CSAAYNEQFF.